This TCR beta chain was retrieved from a study of lymphopenia after photon versus proton radiotherapy. Findings of the study overall: Survival link was tested only in deceased patients; proton benefit remains a possibility. Under photons, naive T cells and diversity fell while effector/memory populations rose.

Sequencing was performed with immunoSEQ multiplex PCR; in TCRdb, only in-frame clones are kept and a portion is missing. This sample yields over 30,000 clones, of which over 70% are seen a single time; about 14% belongs to the top ten. This CDR3 spans 13 amino acids. From germline, CDR1 is SEHNR and CDR2 FQNEAQ (reference sequence). The V and J ends lost 3 bases and 5 bases respectively, with 10 bases between them. Concerning this clone: Its antigen is undetermined.

The receptor comes from a woman aged 70-85 years with pancreatic cancer. This specimen consisted of peripheral blood, obtained from a patient treated with proton-based radiotherapy. The chain recombines TRBV7-9 with TRBJ1-1, with a weak D call TRBD1 (6 bases). CDR3 nucleotides: TGTGCCAGCAGCTTTGGGGGGCAGACTGAAGCTTTCTTT. It yields the protein CASSFGGQTEAFF. The variable domain in full, completed from reference TRBV7-9 and TRBJ1-1, reads DTGVSQNPRHKITKRGQNVTFRCDPISEHNRLYWYRQTLGQGPEFLTYFQNEAQLEKSRLLSDRFSAERPKGSFSTLEIQRTEQGDSAMYLCASSFGGQTEAFFGQGTRLTVV.